Each of the 28 T cell receptor beta chains below was sequenced from the same sample in a study of OX40 agonist ivuxolimab in advanced cancers. The library was built by means of the immunoSEQ multiplex PCR assay. Held by TCRdb, this immuneACCESS table contains in-frame sequences only and omits some clones. Under half of the omission traces to an unresolved V gene where checked; the cause of the rest is unknown. This sample gives 85,000 to 130,000 clones in total; 90% of them show up just once. The top ten hold more than 0.4% of the sample. Sequenced here: CD4+ or CD8+ T cells sorted from blood, sampled in a trial of the OX40 agonist ivuxolimab. The receptors stem from an adult with an advanced solid tumor such as melanoma, head and neck, liver or kidney cancer.

V and J are TRBV19 and TRBJ1-1; 9 nucleotides align to TRBD1. V gave up 5 bases and J gave up 6 bases; unmatched junction bases: 4. Germline assignment: CDR1 LNHDA and CDR2 SQIVND (reference sequence). This CDR3 contains 13 residues. CDR3 DNA sequence: TGTGCCAGTAGTGGGACAGGGAGCCCTGAAGCTTTCTTT. It yields the protein CASSGTGSPEAFF. Full variable domain (missing parts from reference TRBV19 and TRBJ1-1): DGGITQSPKYLFRKEGQNVTLSCEQNLNHDAMYWYRQDPGQGLRLIYYSQIVNDFQKGDIAEGYSVSREKKESFPLTVTSAQKNPTAFYLCASSGTGSPEAFFGQGTRLTVV.

This chain uses TRBV7-2 with TRBJ2-7, with D perhaps TRBD1 or TRBD2 (5 bases each). CDR3 size: 14 residues. With 5 bases removed from V and 3 bases from J, the gap between germline ends came to 14 bases. In germline, CDR1 is SGHTA, CDR2 FQGNSA. This CDR3 reads CASSPGTVSYEQYF. The CDR3 DNA is TGTGCCAGCAGCCCCGGGACGGTTAGCTACGAGCAGTACTTC.

For this clone: At one boundary the junction diverges from the germline segment, which might be a read error. J is TRBJ2-5 and V is TRBV5-8; D is perhaps TRBD2 (6 bases). Germline CDR1 reads SGHTS; CDR2 reads YDEGEE. CDR3 length equals 13 residues. The CDR3 DNA follows: TGCGCCAGCAGCCGGGGACTTCAAGAGACCCAGTACTTC. Its translation is CASSRGLQETQYF. Full variable domain (rest looked up from reference TRBV5-8 and TRBJ2-5): EAGVTQSPTHLIKTRGQQATLRCSPISGHTSVYWYQQALGLGLQFLLWYDEGEERNRGNFPPRFSGRQFPNYSSELNVNALELEDSALYLCASSRGLQETQYFGPGTRLLVL.

The chain combines TRBV29-1 with TRBJ1-2; unclear D gene. Germline CDR1 SQVTM, CDR2 ANQGSEA. Trimming left V 0 bases short and J 7 bases short, with 12 bases between. There are 13 residues in the CDR3. CDR3 residues: CSVEDLIRAGYTF. The DNA for the CDR3 is TGCAGCGTTGAAGATCTGATCCGGGCTGGCTACACCTTC. Looking up the rest from reference TRBV29-1 and TRBJ1-2 gives the full variable domain: SAVISQKPSRDICQRGTSLTIQCQVDSQVTMMFWYRQQPGQSLTLIATANQGSEATYESGFVIDKFPISRPNLTFSTLTVSNMSPEDSSIYLCSVEDLIRAGYTFGSGTRLTVV.

This clone appeared once. This chain joins TRBV7-2 and TRBJ2-1; the match to TRBD2 covers 7 bases. The CDR3 spans 16 residues. The germline CDR1 and CDR2 sequences are SGHTA and FQGNSA. The J segment lost 2 bases and the V segment lost 5 bases, leaving 9 bases of the junction unmatched. Written as DNA, the CDR3 is TGTGCCAGCAGCCCAGGAGCGGGGCCCGCCTACAATGAGCAGTTCTTC. Protein product: CASSPGAGPAYNEQFF.

The CDR3 region has the DNA TGTGCCAGCAGCTTAGGCTCGGGTAATTCACCCCTCCACTTT. This gives the protein CASSLGSGNSPLHF. The chain combines TRBV7-8 with TRBJ1-6; no clear D gene. Looked up from germline, CDR1 is SGHVS and CDR2 is FQNEAQ. The CDR3 extends over 14 amino acids. Between the trimmed V and J ends, which lost 1 base and 6 bases, there was a span of 7 bases.

Notes on this clone: Without the conserved terminal phenylalanine or tryptophan, this CDR3 likely stems from a read error. The chain links TRBV6-5 to TRBJ2-7, with D perhaps TRBD1 (7 bases). Germline lookup yields CDR1 MNHEY and CDR2 SVGAGI. The CDR3 extends over 14 amino acids. V was trimmed by 5 bases and J by 0 bases, leaving 11 bases between them. The CDR3 here is CASSQGGPSYEQYS. The CDR3 DNA is TGTGCCAGCAGTCAGGGGGGCCCCTCCTACGAGCAGTACTCC.

The rearrangement uses TRBV2 and TRBJ2-1; D ambiguous. V lost 4 bases, J lost 10 bases, and 8 bases lay in between. Germline CDR1 reads SNHLY; CDR2 reads FYNNEI. CDR3 length: 11 amino acids. The CDR3 DNA reads TGTGCCAGCAGTGGCCGAGCGGAGCAGTTCTTC. Protein product: CASSGRAEQFF.

This chain joins TRBV28 and TRBJ1-1; TRBD1 might be the D (6 bases). The CDR3 totals 14 residues. Germline lookup yields CDR1 MDHEN and CDR2 SYDVKM. Trimming took off 8 bases at V and 2 bases at J, with 15 bases between the two ends. This CDR3 is CASADGGRNTEAFF. CDR3 nucleotide sequence: TGTGCCAGCGCCGACGGGGGGCGAAACACTGAAGCTTTCTTT.

Here the CDR3 DNA reads TGTGCCAGCAGACAACTGACAGGGGGATATGAGACCCAGTACTTC. It specifies CASRQLTGGYETQYF. V and J are TRBV11-2 and TRBJ2-5; 9 nucleotides line up with TRBD1. V dropped 6 bases and J dropped 5; count of bases not matched to a gene: 10. The CDR3 runs 15 residues. Germline CDR1 is SGHAT and CDR2 is FQNNGV.

The rearrangement uses TRBV6-6 and TRBJ2-7, with 8 bases aligning to TRBD1. J lost 9 bases, V lost 10 bases, and 11 bases had no gene match. Looked up from germline, CDR1 is MNHNY and CDR2 is SVGAGI (reference sequence). This CDR3 has 12 amino acids. DNA for the CDR3: TGTGCCATTCAGGGGGCGTCTCTAGGGCAGTACTTC. Amino acids: CAIQGASLGQYF.

This clone was detected only once. The chain couples TRBV7-2 to TRBJ1-1; TRBD1 might be the D (6 bases). Germline loops: CDR1 SGHTA, CDR2 FQGNSA. The CDR3 has 14 amino acids. Trimming removed 2 bases from V and 6 bases from J, with 13 bases in between. The CDR3 region is CASSLRQARAEAFF. As DNA, the CDR3 is TGTGCCAGCAGCTTAAGACAGGCAAGGGCTGAAGCTTTCTTT.

This clone occurred once. The chain employs TRBV27 and TRBJ2-5, with D maybe TRBD2 (5 bases). CDR3 length: 14 residues. Per germline, CDR1 MNHEY and CDR2 SMNVEV (reference sequence). Trimming removed 4 bases at V and 2 bases at J, with 11 bases between. In nucleotides, the CDR3 is TGTGCCAGCAGTTCGCGACTAAGACAAGAGACCCAGTACTTC. It yields the protein CASSSRLRQETQYF.

The chain links TRBV5-5 to TRBJ1-5; no definite D call. Trimming pared 1 base from V and 1 base from J, leaving 9 bases between. Germline CDR1 SGHKS, CDR2 YYEKEE (reference sequence). The CDR3 sequence is 15 residues long. The CDR3 sequence is CASSLWGSSNQPQHF. Here the CDR3 DNA reads TGTGCCAGCAGCTTGTGGGGATCGAGCAATCAGCCCCAGCATTTT.

The chain carries TRBV7-2 and TRBJ1-5; D is possibly TRBD1 (6 bases). The germline V gene has CDR1 SGHTA and CDR2 FQGNSA. This CDR3 contains 19 residues. Trimming pared 5 bases from V and 2 bases from J, leaving 25 bases between. CDR3 DNA sequence: TGTGCCAGCAGCCTAGACTTAATAGGGGGGCGTACGGGCAATCAGCCCCAGCATTTT. It codes for CASSLDLIGGRTGNQPQHF.

V gene TRBV19 combines with J gene TRBJ2-5; TRBD1 is a possible D gene (6 bases). Per germline, CDR1 LNHDA and CDR2 SQIVND (reference sequence). CDR3 size: 16 residues. Trimming took 4 bases from V and 4 from J, leaving 19 bases between them. CDR3 bases: TGTGCCAGTAGTACGACTCACTCAGGGGTGGGAGAGACCCAGTACTTC. Its protein product is CASSTTHSGVGETQYF.

V gene TRBV6-4 combines with J gene TRBJ1-1, with 7 bases aligning to TRBD1. Trimming removed 8 bases from V and 0 bases from J; junction bases left unmatched: 3. In germline, CDR1 is MRHNA, CDR2 SNTAGT. CDR3 length equals 13 residues. CDR3 amino acids: CASRDSLNTEAFF. CDR3 sequence (DNA): TGTGCCAGCCGGGACAGCCTGAACACTGAAGCTTTCTTT.

The rearrangement links TRBV5-6 to TRBJ2-7; D not resolved. Trimming removed 4 bases at V and 4 bases at J, with 6 bases between. The CDR3 is 11 amino acids. Germline V CDR1 and CDR2: SGHDT, YYEEEE. The CDR3 DNA follows: TGTGCCAGCAGCACCCAGTACGAGCAGTACTTC. As protein: CASSTQYEQYF.

The CDR3 region is CATSEPGQELYGYTF. The DNA for the CDR3 is TGTGCCACCAGCGAGCCCGGACAGGAACTTTATGGCTACACCTTC. This chain connects TRBV15 to TRBJ1-2; 7 bases fit TRBD1. The V and J ends lost 5 bases and 5 bases, in that order; junction bases with no gene match: 11. The length of the CDR3 is 15 residues. Germline V lookup: CDR1 LNHNV, CDR2 YYDKDF (reference sequence).

The chain combines TRBV7-9 with TRBJ2-3; D is undetermined. Germline V gene data show CDR1 as SEHNR and CDR2 as FQNEAQ (reference sequence). Trimming removed 0 bases from V and 6 bases from J, with 7 bases in between. This CDR3 is 13 amino acids long. CDR3 amino acids: CASSLASPDTQYF. The CDR3 coding sequence is TGTGCCAGCAGCTTAGCATCTCCGGATACGCAGTATTTT. Looking up the rest from reference TRBV7-9 and TRBJ2-3 gives the full variable domain: DTGVSQNPRHKITKRGQNVTFRCDPISEHNRLYWYRQTLGQGPEFLTYFQNEAQLEKSRLLSDRFSAERPKGSFSTLEIQRTEQGDSAMYLCASSLASPDTQYFGPGTRLTVL.

The chain links TRBV28 to TRBJ1-6; 8 nucleotides line up with TRBD1. V shed 3 bases and J 9 bases; nucleotides not matched to a gene: 7. The CDR3 totals 15 residues. The V gene's germline CDR1 is MDHEN and CDR2 SYDVKM. The CDR3 here is CASSFPPGTGSPLHF. The CDR3 DNA follows: TGTGCCAGCAGTTTTCCCCCGGGGACAGGTTCACCCCTCCACTTT.

This sequence joins TRBV5-4 and TRBJ2-5; TRBD1 aligns across 10 bases. V trimming: 3 bases; J trimming: 1 base; junction bases outside the gene matches: 3. The CDR3 sequence is 15 residues long. Germline loops: CDR1 SGHNT, CDR2 YYREEE (reference sequence). DNA for the CDR3: TGTGCCAGCAGCTCCGGGACAGGGGTCCAAGAGACCCAGTACTTC. Its protein product is CASSSGTGVQETQYF.

V is TRBV7-9 and J is TRBJ2-5; D remains unclear. Germline CDR1 and CDR2: SEHNR and FQNEAQ (reference sequence). The CDR3 runs 15 residues. V was clipped by 7 bases and J by 0 bases, with 15 bases between them. The DNA for the CDR3 is TGTGCCAGCACCGAGCCCTCCGGAGACCAAGAGACCCAGTACTTC. Translating gives CASTEPSGDQETQYF.

The chain links TRBV18 to TRBJ2-5; TRBD1 matches at 9 bases. Germline trimming cut 8 bases from V and 5 bases from J; bases unmatched to any gene: 9. This CDR3 has 14 residues. Germline lookup yields CDR1 KGHSH and CDR2 LQKENI. CDR3 sequence: CASRPRTGEETQYF. DNA for the CDR3: TGTGCCAGCCGACCGCGGACAGGGGAGGAGACCCAGTACTTC.

This chain joins TRBV9 and TRBJ1-3, with 7 nucleotides matching TRBD1. The CDR3 sequence is 15 residues long. From germline, CDR1 is SGDLS and CDR2 YYNGEE. V lost 3 bases, J lost 1 base, and 4 bases stayed unmatched. Written as DNA, the CDR3 is TGTGCCAGCAGCGGAGGGACAGTGTCTGGAAACACCATATATTTT. Translation: CASSGGTVSGNTIYF.

A single count supports this clone. This chain connects TRBV28 to TRBJ1-2; a weak D match, TRBD1 (5 bases). The CDR3 length is 16 residues. Trimming pared 4 bases from V and 5 bases from J, leaving 20 bases between. Germline lookup yields CDR1 MDHEN and CDR2 SYDVKM. The CDR3 sequence is CASSSGGSRDGYGYTF. The CDR3 DNA is TGTGCCAGCAGTTCTGGGGGTTCAAGGGATGGGTATGGCTACACCTTC.

The chain is built from TRBV5-1 and TRBJ1-1, with D possibly matching TRBD1 (5 bases). This CDR3 has 15 residues. The V end lost 0 bases, the J end lost 1 base, and 10 bases lay between the germline ends. The germline V gene encodes CDR1 SGHRS and CDR2 YFSETQ. The CDR3 reads CASSLGMGTNTEAFF. The DNA of the CDR3 is TGCGCCAGCAGCTTGGGGATGGGGACGAACACTGAAGCTTTCTTT.

The V gene is TRBV9, the J gene TRBJ2-7; no reliable D call. Germline CDR1 and CDR2: SGDLS and YYNGEE. This CDR3 spans 15 amino acids. The V end lost 0 bases, the J end lost 3 bases, and 13 bases lay between the germline ends. The CDR3 region has the DNA TGTGCCAGCAGCGTAGCTCCAGGTATACTCTACGAGCAGTACTTC. Protein sequence: CASSVAPGILYEQYF.